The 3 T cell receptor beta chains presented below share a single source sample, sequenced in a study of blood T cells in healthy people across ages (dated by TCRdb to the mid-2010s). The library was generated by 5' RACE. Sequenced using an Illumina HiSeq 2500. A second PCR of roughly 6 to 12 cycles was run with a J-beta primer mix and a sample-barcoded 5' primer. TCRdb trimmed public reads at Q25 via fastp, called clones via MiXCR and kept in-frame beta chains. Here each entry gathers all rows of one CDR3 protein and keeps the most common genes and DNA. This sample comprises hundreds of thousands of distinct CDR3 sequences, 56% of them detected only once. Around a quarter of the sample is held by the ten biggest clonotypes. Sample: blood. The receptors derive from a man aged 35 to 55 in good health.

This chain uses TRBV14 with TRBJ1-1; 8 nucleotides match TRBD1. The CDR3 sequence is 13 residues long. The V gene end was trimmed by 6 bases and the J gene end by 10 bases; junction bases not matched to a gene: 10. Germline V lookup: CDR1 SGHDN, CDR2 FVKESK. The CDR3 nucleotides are TGTGCCAGCAGACAGACAGGGGATAATCGAGCTTTCTTT. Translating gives CASRQTGDNRAFF.

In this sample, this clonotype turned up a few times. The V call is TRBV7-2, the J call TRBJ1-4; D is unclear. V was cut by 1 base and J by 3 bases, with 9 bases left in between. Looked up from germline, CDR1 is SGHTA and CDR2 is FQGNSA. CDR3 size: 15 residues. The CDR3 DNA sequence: TGTGCCAGCAGCTTAGTTCGAGGCTCTAATGAAAAACTGTTTTTT. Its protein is CASSLVRGSNEKLFF.

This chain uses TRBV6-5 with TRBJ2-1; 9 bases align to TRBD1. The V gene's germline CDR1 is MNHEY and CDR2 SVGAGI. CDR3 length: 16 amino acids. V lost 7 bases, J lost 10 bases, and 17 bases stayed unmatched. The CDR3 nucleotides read TGTGCCAGCACCGAGACCACAGGGGGCAGGTTGTACGAGCAGTTCTTC. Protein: CASTETTGGRLYEQFF.